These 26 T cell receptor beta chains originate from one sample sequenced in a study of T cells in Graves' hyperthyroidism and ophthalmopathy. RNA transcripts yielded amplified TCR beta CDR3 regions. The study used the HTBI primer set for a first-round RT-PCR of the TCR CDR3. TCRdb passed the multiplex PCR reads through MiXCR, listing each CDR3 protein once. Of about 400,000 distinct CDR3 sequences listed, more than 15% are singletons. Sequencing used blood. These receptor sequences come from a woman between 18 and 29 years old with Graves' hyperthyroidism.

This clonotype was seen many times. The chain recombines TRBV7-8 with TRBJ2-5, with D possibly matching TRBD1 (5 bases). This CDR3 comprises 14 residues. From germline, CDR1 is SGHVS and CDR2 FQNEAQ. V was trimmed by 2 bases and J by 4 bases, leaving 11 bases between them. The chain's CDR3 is CASSLQGSRETQYF. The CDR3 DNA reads TGTGCCAGCAGCTTACAGGGAAGTCGAGAGACCCAGTACTTC.

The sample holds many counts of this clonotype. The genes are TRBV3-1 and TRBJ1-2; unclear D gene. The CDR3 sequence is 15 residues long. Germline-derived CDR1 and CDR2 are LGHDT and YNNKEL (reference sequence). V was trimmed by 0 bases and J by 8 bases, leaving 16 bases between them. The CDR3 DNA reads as TGTGCCAGCAGCCAAGAATCAAGAGTTCTCCAGGGCTACACCTTC. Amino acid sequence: CASSQESRVLQGYTF.

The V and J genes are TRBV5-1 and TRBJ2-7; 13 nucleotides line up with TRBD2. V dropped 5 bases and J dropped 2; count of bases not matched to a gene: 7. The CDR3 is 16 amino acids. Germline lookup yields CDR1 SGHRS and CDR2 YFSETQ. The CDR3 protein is CASRLGGTSGAYEQYF. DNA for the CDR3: TGCGCCAGCAGACTTGGCGGGACTAGCGGGGCCTACGAGCAGTACTTC.

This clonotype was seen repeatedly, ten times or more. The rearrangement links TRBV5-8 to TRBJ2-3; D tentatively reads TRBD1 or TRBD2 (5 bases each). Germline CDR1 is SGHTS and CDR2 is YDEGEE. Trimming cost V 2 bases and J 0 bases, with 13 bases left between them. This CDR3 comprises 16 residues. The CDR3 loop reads CASSFLDTGSTDTQYF. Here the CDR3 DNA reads TGTGCCAGCAGCTTCCTGGACACGGGAAGCACAGATACGCAGTATTTT. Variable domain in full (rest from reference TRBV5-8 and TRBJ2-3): EAGVTQSPTHLIKTRGQQATLRCSPISGHTSVYWYQQALGLGLQFLLWYDEGEERNRGNFPPRFSGRQFPNYSSELNVNALELEDSALYLCASSFLDTGSTDTQYFGPGTRLTVL.

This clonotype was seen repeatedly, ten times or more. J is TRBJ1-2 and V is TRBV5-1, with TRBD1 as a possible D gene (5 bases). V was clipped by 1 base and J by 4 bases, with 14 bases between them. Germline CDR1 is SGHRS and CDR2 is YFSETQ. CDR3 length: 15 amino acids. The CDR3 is CASSLSGTVVYGYTF. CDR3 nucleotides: TGCGCCAGCAGCTTGTCCGGGACGGTAGTCTATGGCTACACCTTC.

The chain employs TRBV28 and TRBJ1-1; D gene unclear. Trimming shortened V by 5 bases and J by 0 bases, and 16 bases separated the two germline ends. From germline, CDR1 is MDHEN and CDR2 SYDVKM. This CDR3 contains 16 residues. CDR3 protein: CASSEDGILLNTEAFF. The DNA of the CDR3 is TGTGCCAGCAGTGAAGATGGGATTCTTCTGAACACTGAAGCTTTCTTT.

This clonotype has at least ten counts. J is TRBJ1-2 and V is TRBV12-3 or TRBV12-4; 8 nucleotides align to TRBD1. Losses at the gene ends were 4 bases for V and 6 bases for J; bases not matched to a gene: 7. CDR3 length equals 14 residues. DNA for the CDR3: TGTGCCAGCAGTTACCAGGGGGCAAGGGATGGCTACACCTTC. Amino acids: CASSYQGARDGYTF.

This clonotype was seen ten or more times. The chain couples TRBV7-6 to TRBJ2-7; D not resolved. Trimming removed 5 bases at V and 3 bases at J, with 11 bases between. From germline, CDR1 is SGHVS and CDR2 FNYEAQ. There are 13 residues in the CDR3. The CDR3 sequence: CASSQYYDYEQYF. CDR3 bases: TGTGCCAGCAGCCAATACTATGACTACGAGCAGTACTTC.

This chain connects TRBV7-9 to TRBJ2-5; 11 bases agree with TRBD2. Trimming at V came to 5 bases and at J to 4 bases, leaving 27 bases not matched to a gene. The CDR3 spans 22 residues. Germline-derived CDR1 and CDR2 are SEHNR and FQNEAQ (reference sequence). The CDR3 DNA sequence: TGTGCCAGCAGCCAAGTGAGGGGGGCCCCCCACACTTTTAGCGGGAGGGCAGAGACCCAGTACTTC. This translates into CASSQVRGAPHTFSGRAETQYF.

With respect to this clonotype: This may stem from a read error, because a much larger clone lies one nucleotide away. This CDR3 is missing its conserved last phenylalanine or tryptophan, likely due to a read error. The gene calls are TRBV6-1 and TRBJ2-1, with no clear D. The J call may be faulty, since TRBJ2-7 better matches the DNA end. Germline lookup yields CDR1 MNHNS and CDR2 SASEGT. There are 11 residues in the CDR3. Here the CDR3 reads CASSETSEQYL. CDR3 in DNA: TGTGCCAGCAGTGAGACAAGTGAGCAGTACCTC.

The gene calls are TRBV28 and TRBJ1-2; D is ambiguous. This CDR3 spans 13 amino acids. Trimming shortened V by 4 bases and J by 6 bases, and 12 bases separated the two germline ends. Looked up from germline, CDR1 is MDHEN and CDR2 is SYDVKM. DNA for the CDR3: TGTGCCAGCAGTTCGAGTGACGTGGATGGCTACACCTTC. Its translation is CASSSSDVDGYTF.

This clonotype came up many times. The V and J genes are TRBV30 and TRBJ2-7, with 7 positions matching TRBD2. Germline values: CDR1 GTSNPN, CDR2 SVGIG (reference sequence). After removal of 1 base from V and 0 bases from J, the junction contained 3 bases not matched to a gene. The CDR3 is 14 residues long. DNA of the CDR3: TGTGCCTGGAGTGGGGGGGGATTCTCCTACGAGCAGTACTTC. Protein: CAWSGGGFSYEQYF.

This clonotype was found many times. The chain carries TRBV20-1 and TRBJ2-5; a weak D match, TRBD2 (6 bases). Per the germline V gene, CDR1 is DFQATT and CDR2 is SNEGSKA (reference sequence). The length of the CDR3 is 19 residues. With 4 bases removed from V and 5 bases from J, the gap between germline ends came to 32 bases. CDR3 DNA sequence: TGCAGTGCTATCGCCCTCGAAATGCGGAGGGCAGGGTCGAGGGAGACCCAGTACTTC. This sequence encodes CSAIALEMRRAGSRETQYF.

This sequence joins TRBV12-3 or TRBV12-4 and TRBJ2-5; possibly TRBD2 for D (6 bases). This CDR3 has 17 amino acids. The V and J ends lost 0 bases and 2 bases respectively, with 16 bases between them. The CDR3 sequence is CASSLAGGAGIQETQYF. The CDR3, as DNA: TGTGCCAGCAGTTTAGCCGGGGGTGCGGGGATACAAGAGACCCAGTACTTC.

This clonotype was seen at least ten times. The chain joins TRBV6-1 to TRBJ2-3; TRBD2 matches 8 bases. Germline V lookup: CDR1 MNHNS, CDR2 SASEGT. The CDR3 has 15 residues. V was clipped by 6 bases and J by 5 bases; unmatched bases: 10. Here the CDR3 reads CASSRTSAGGDTQYF. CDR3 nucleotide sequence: TGTGCCAGCAGCCGTACTAGCGCGGGGGGAGATACGCAGTATTTT.

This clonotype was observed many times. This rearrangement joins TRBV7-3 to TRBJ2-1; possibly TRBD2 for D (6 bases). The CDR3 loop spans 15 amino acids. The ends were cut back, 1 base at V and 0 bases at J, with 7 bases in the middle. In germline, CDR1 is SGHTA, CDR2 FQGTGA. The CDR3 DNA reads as TGTGCCAGCAGCTTAATGGGGGGCTCCTACAATGAGCAGTTCTTC. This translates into CASSLMGGSYNEQFF.

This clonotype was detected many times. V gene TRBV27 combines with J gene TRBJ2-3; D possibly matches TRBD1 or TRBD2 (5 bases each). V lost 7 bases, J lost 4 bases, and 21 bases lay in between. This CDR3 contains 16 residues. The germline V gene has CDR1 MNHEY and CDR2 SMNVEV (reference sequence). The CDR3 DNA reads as TGTGCCAGCAAACCCCGAGGGGCGCATAGGGCAGATACGCAGTATTTT. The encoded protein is CASKPRGAHRADTQYF.

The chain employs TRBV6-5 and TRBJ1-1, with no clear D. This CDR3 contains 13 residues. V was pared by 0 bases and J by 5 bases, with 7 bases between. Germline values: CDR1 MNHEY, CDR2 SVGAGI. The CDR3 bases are TGTGCCAGCAGTTACTCGGGTAGGACTGAAGCTTTCTTT. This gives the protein CASSYSGRTEAFF.

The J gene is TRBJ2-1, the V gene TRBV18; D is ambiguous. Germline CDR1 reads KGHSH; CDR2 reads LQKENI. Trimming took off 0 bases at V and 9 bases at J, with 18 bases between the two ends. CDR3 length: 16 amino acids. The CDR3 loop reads CASSPPSSSLYGEQFF. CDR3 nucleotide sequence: TGTGCCAGCTCACCACCGTCATCTTCTCTATACGGTGAGCAGTTCTTC.

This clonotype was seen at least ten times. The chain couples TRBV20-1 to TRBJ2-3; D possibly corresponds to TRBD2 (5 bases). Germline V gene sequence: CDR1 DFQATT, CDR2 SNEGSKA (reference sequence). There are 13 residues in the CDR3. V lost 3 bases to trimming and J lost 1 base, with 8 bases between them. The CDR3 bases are TGCAGTGCTAGGAATAGCGGCACAGATACGCAGTATTTT. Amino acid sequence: CSARNSGTDTQYF.

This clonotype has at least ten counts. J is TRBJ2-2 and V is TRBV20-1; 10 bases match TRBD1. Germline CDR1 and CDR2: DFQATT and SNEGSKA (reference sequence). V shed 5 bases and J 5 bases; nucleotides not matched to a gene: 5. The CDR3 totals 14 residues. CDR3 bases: TGCAGTGCTCGCAGGACAGGGGGAACCGGGGAGCTGTTTTTT. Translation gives CSARRTGGTGELFF.

The CDR3 protein is CASSQGPGPGDTQYF. DNA of the CDR3: TGTGCCAGCAGCCAGGGCCCGGGGCCGGGAGATACGCAGTATTTT. The chain couples TRBV3-1 to TRBJ2-3; D might be TRBD1 or TRBD2, each matching 5 bases. This CDR3 spans 15 amino acids. The V and J ends lost 3 bases and 5 bases respectively, with 15 bases between them. Germline V gene data show CDR1 as LGHDT and CDR2 as YNNKEL (reference sequence).

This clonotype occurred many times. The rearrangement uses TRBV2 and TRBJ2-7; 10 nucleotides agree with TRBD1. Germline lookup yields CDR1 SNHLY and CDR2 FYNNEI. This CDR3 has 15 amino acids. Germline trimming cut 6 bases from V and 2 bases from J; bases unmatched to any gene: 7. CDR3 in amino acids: CASSPGGTGAYEQYF. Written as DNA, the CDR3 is TGTGCCAGCAGCCCGGGGGGGACAGGGGCCTACGAGCAGTACTTC.

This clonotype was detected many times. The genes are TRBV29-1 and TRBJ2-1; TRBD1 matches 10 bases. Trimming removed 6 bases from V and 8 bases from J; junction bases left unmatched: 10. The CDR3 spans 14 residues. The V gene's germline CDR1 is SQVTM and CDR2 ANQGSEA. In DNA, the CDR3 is TGCAGCGTCACCGGGACAGGGGACGTGGATGAGCAGTTCTTC. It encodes CSVTGTGDVDEQFF.

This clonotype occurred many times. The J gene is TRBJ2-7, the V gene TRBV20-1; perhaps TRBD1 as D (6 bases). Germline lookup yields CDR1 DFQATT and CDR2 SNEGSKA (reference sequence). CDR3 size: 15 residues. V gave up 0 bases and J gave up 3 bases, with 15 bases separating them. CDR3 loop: CSARDTGWKGYEQYF. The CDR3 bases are TGCAGTGCTAGAGATACAGGGTGGAAAGGCTACGAGCAGTACTTC.

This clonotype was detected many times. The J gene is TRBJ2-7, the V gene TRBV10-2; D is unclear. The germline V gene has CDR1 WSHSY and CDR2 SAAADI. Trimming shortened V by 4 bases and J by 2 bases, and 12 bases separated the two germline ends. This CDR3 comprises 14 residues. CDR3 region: CASSGWGSTYEQYF. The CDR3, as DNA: TGCGCCAGCAGTGGGTGGGGATCTACCTACGAGCAGTACTTC.